This T cell receptor (beta chain) was recorded in a study of monozygotic twins with inflammatory bowel disease. TCRdb reprocessed the 5' RACE reads and reports one entry per CDR3 protein, with no DNA. In all, the sample yields about 380,000 distinct CDR3 sequences. The CDR3 length is 15 residues. Germline-derived CDR1 and CDR2 are MNHNS and SASEGT. The origin of this receptor is a human donor with ulcerative colitis or Crohn's disease, or a healthy co-twin of an affected twin (not recorded which). The chain has TRBV6-1 and TRBJ1-2; with no DNA, the TCRdb D assignment of TRBD1 cannot be verified. Specimen: blood. The CDR3 reads CASTVTGGGGYGYTF.